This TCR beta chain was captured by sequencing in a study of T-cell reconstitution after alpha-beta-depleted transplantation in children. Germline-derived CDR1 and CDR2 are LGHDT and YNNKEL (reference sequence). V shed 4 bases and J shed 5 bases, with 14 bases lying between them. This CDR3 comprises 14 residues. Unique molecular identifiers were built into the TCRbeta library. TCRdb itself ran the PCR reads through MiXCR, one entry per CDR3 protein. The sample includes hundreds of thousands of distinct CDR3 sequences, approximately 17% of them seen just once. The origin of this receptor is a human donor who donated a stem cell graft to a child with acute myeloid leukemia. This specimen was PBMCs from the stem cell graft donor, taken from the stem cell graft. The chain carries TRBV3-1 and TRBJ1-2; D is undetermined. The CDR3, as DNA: TGTGCCAGCAGCCGCCTAAAGGACCCGTATGGCTACACCTTC. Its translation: CASSRLKDPYGYTF.